The present entry profiles one T cell receptor beta chain with its context. Its target is not known. Constant-region reverse primers amplified full-length variable regions, followed by semi-nested Nested Universal Primer A PCR. TCRdb called the 5' RACE reads again in MiXCR, with one record for every CDR3 protein. The sample consists of over 8,000 distinct CDR3 sequences, about 65% of them appearing once. General study results and limits: Greatest tumor Treg TCR overlap was with tumor naive CD4+ cells. In terms of TCR gene usage, tumor memory CD4+ T cells clustered together with blood and lymph node memory CD4+ cells, as well as with lymph node naive CD4+ cells. The larger-cohort validation was restricted to a single TCR beta V-J rearrangement rather than whole repertoires.

From germline, CDR1 is LGHNA and CDR2 YNFKEQ. The trim removed 1 base at V and 5 bases at J, leaving 9 bases unmatched. The CDR3 length is 16 residues. Sample: tumor-infiltrating naive CD4+ T cells sorted from the breast tumor. Specified subset: naive CD4+ T cells, CD4+CD45RA+CD25-. The clonotype was recovered from a female donor with breast cancer. The rearrangement links TRBV4-2 to TRBJ2-5; 8 nucleotides agree with TRBD2. CDR3 DNA: TGTGCCAGCAGCCAAGCCCTGCGGGGGGCGTCTGAGACCCAGTACTTC. It translates to CASSQALRGASETQYF.